The rows below give T cell receptor beta chains drawn from one sample of a study of cytotoxic CD8 clonotypes in ibrutinib-treated CLL. Some clones are missing from TCRdb's copy, which holds only in-frame ones; the method was immunoSEQ multiplex PCR. In the table there are roughly 100,000 clones, approximately 78% of which are singletons. Specimen: PBMCs, collected after 12 months of ibrutinib treatment. The receptors originated from a human donor with chronic lymphocytic leukemia. CDR3s include the opening cysteine and the closing phenylalanine or tryptophan. D genes are given only for firm matches. A row's size may be missing; if present it is once, few, many or a size class.

d_gene	v_gene	abundance	j_gene	CDR3nt	CDR3aa
NA	TRBV7-9	NA	TRBJ2-2	TGTGCCAGCAGCTTAGCCACGGCAGGATCGAACACCGGGGAGCTGTTTTTT	CASSLATAGSNTGELFF
NA	TRBV6-6	NA	TRBJ2-5	TGTGCCAGCAGTTACTCGACCTTCCAAGAGACCCAGTACTTC	CASSYSTFQETQYF
NA	TRBV23-1	once	TRBJ1-1	TGCGCCAGCAGCCAAGACGGGAAGAACACTGAAGCTTTCTTT	CASSQDGKNTEAFF
NA	TRBV10-1	NA	TRBJ1-2	TGCGCCAGCAGTGAGTCCCAGAACCCTTCCCACTATGGCTACACCTTC	CASSESQNPSHYGYTF
NA	TRBV5-1	once	TRBJ1-2	TGCGCCAGCAGCGGCAGCCGTAACTATGGCTACACCTTC	CASSGSRNYGYTF
NA	TRBV30	NA	TRBJ2-7	TGTGCCTGGACAGGCAGGGACTACGAGCAGTACTTC	CAWTGRDYEQYF
NA	TRBV11-2	NA	TRBJ1-4	TGTGCCAGCAGCTTAGAGGGACCGGGGACGGAGGAAGAAAAACTGTTTTTT	CASSLEGPGTEEEKLFF
NA	TRBV7-9	NA	TRBJ1-1	TGTGCCAGCAGCACGTCGGGTAACACTGAAGCTTTCTTT	CASSTSGNTEAFF
TRBD1	TRBV5-6	NA	TRBJ2-5	TGTGCCAGCAGCACCGGGACAGGGAGGGAACAAGAGACCCAGTACTTC	CASSTGTGREQETQYF
TRBD1	TRBV30	NA	TRBJ2-1	TGTGCCTGGAGCGCCGGGACAGGGGAAAGGGATGAGCAGTTCTTC	CAWSAGTGERDEQFF
NA	TRBV7-2	NA	TRBJ1-2	TGTGCCAGCAGCTTAGTTGGGACTTCCTATGGCTACACCTTC	CASSLVGTSYGYTF
NA	TRBV6-6	NA	TRBJ2-7	TGTGCCAGCTCACAGGGAAGCGGGTACGAGCAGTACTTC	CASSQGSGYEQYF
TRBD2	TRBV10-2	NA	TRBJ2-3	TGCGCCAGTGCGACTAGCGGGGGCACAGATACGCAGTATTTT	CASATSGGTDTQYF
NA	TRBV27	few	TRBJ1-6	TGTGCCAGCAGTTTATCGGGGGGCAATTCACCCCTCCACTTT	CASSLSGGNSPLHF
NA	TRBV6-5	few	TRBJ1-4	TGTGCCAGCAGTGACACAGGGTCCATGGCGGAACTGTTTTTT	CASSDTGSMAELFF
NA	TRBV25-1	NA	TRBJ1-6	TGTGCCAGCAGGGAAGGGGGGGGCAGTTCACCCCTCCACTTT	CASREGGGSSPLHF
NA	TRBV2	NA	TRBJ1-5	TGTGCCAGCAGGACACAGGGCCGGCAGCCCCAGCATTTT	CASRTQGRQPQHF
NA	TRBV15	NA	TRBJ2-7	TGTGTCACCAGCAGGCCAGACAGAACTACATCCTACGAGCAGTACTTC	CVTSRPDRTTSYEQYF
TRBD1	TRBV5-1	NA	TRBJ1-1	TGCGCCAGCAGCTTGGATGGACAGGGGGGGACTGAAGCTTTCTTT	CASSLDGQGGTEAFF
NA	TRBV21-1	many	TRBJ1-4	TGTGCCAGCAGCAGGGACAGGGTGGATGAAAAACTGTTTTTT	CASSRDRVDEKLFF
NA	TRBV11-3	NA	TRBJ2-6	TGTGCCAGCAGCTTAGGGGGCTCTGGGGCCAACGTCCTGACTTTC	CASSLGGSGANVLTF
TRBD1	TRBV6-6	once	TRBJ1-4	TGTGCCAGCAGCGGCCAGGGGGCGCAGGATGAAAAACTGTTTTTT	CASSGQGAQDEKLFF
NA	TRBV6-5	NA	TRBJ1-1	TGTGCCAGCAGTTACTCGAGGCAGGGGAGGACTGAAGCTTTCTTT	CASSYSRQGRTEAFF
NA	TRBV4-3	NA	TRBJ1-1	TGCGCCAGCAGCCAACAGGGGAGAGGCACTGAAGCTTTCTTT	CASSQQGRGTEAFF
TRBD1	TRBV10-3	NA	TRBJ2-1	TGTGCCATCAGGGGGACAGGGGGAAATGAGCAGTTCTTC	CAIRGTGGNEQFF
NA	TRBV19	many	TRBJ2-7	TGTGCCAGTACCCCCGGAGGCAGCTCCTACGAGCAGTACTTC	CASTPGGSSYEQYF
TRBD2	TRBV7-9	NA	TRBJ2-7	TGTGCCAGCAGCCCAACTCCGGGGGGCGAGCAGTACTTC	CASSPTPGGEQYF
TRBD1	TRBV7-2	NA	TRBJ2-7	TGTGCCAGCAGCCCTGGGACAGGGGATCGGGAGCAGTACTTC	CASSPGTGDREQYF
NA	TRBV27	NA	TRBJ2-1	TGTGCCAGCAGGACCACGGGACACCCTGGCGGTGAGCAGTTCTTC	CASRTTGHPGGEQFF
TRBD1	TRBV5-6	NA	TRBJ2-3	TGTGCCAGCAGCTGGGACAGGGGAGATACGCAGTATTTT	CASSWDRGDTQYF
NA	TRBV10-3	NA	TRBJ2-3	TGTGCCATCGAGGGGCAGGACCCGGGGGATACGCAGTATTTT	CAIEGQDPGDTQYF
NA	TRBV7-9	NA	TRBJ2-5	TGTGCCAGCACCCAGTCAGGGAGAGAGACCCAGTACTTC	CASTQSGRETQYF
NA	TRBV7-9	NA	TRBJ1-5	TGTGCCAGCAGCCTGTGGGACCTCAGGACATTT	CASSLWDLRTF
TRBD2	TRBV2	NA	TRBJ2-5	TGTGCCAGCAGGACTAGCGGGGGTAGATCCGAGACCCAGTACTTC	CASRTSGGRSETQYF
NA	TRBV2	NA	TRBJ2-5	TGTGCCAGCAGTGGAGCCCGCGCTACTTTGGGGGGACCCCAGTACTTC	CASSGARATLGGPQYF
TRBD1	TRBV27	NA	TRBJ2-1	TGTGCCAGCAGGGGACAGGGGGCATATGGCTACAATGAGCAGTTCTTC	CASRGQGAYGYNEQFF
NA	TRBV7-7	NA	TRBJ2-2	TGTGCCAGCAGCTTCCGGACAGGAGGGCAGTCCGGGGAGCTGTTTTTT	CASSFRTGGQSGELFF
NA	TRBV29-1	NA	TRBJ2-5	TGCAGCGTTGAATTCTTGGATCAGACCCAGTACTTC	CSVEFLDQTQYF
NA	TRBV29-1	NA	TRBJ2-3	TGCAGCGTTTTCCTGTACGATACGCAGTATTTT	CSVFLYDTQYF
NA	TRBV19	NA	TRBJ1-1	TGTGCCAGTAGTACAGGGATGAACACTGAAGCTTTCTTT	CASSTGMNTEAFF
NA	TRBV19	once	TRBJ2-2	TGTGCCAGTAAACCATGGGGGGAGACGAACACCGGGGAGCTGTTTTTT	CASKPWGETNTGELFF
TRBD2	TRBV5-6	NA	TRBJ2-7	TGTGCCAGCAGCTTGCCCGGGGGACTATCGACCTACGAGCAGTACTTC	CASSLPGGLSTYEQYF
NA	TRBV7-8	few	TRBJ2-3	TGTGCCAGCAGCCTACCCGGGGCAGATACGCAGTATTTT	CASSLPGADTQYF
TRBD1	TRBV11-2	NA	TRBJ1-2	TGTGCCAGCAGCTTAGGGACAGGGGTGAGCTATGGCTACACCTTC	CASSLGTGVSYGYTF
NA	TRBV9	NA	TRBJ2-3	TGTGCCAGCAGCAGGACTCGTACCGGCTCAGATACGCAGTATTTT	CASSRTRTGSDTQYF
NA	TRBV5-1	NA	TRBJ2-3	TGCGCCAGCAGCCGCTCGGGTCCCCTGGGGGATACGCAGTATTTT	CASSRSGPLGDTQYF
NA	TRBV27	NA	TRBJ1-6	TGTGCCAGCCCGACGGTCCCCTCCGGGCTTCACACTATCGCCTATAATTCACCCCTCCACTTT	CASPTVPSGLHTIAYNSPLHF
NA	TRBV30	NA	TRBJ2-7	TGTGCCTGGAGTAAACGTTCCTACGAGCAGTACTTC	CAWSKRSYEQYF
NA	TRBV29-1	NA	TRBJ1-1	TGCAGCGTTGAAGTTGGGACGGGGAACACTGAAGCTTTCTTT	CSVEVGTGNTEAFF
TRBD1	TRBV11-1	NA	TRBJ2-7	TGTGCCAGCGGGACAGGGATTTACGAGCAGTACTTC	CASGTGIYEQYF
NA	TRBV2	NA	TRBJ2-1	TGTGCCAGCCGGGGACTGCCGAGCTCCTACAATGAGCAGTTCTTC	CASRGLPSSYNEQFF